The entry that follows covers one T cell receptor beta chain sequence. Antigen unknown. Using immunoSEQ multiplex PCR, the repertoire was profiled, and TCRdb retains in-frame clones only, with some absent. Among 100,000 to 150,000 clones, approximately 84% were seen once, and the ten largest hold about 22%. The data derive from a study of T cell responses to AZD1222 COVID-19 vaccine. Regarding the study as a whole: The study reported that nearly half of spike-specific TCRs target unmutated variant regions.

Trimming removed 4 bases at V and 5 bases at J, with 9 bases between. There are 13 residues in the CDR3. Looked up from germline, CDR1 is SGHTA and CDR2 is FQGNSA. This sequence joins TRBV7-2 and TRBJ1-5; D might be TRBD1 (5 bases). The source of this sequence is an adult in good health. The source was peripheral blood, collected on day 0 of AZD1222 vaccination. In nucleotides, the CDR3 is TGTGCCAGCAGCTCCCAGGGTGATCAGCCCCAGCATTTT. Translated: CASSSQGDQPQHF.